Listed below are T cell receptor beta chains from one sample, sequenced in a study of identical twins. In TCRdb, the 5' RACE reads were re-called with MiXCR into one record per CDR3 protein. The top ten clones hold 0.25% to 0.3% of a sample with around 1.7 million distinct CDR3 sequences, about 30% of them seen once. The sequencing input was cord blood. These receptor sequences come from a newborn girl in good health. The CDR3 runs from the conserved cysteine through the conserved F or W. D genes are given only for firm matches. Expanded clones get a size class; other rows say once, few or many, or leave the size out.

V	size	length	J	D	DNA	CDR3
TRBV20-1	-	15	TRBJ2-4	TRBD2	TGCAGTGCTATATATAGCGGGAGATCCAAAAACATTCAGTACTTC	CSAIYSGRSKNIQYF
TRBV29-1	-	13	TRBJ1-1	-	TGCAGCGTTGGGGACGGGGCGAACACTGAAGCTTTCTTT	CSVGDGANTEAFF
TRBV5-1	many	15	TRBJ2-3	TRBD2	TGCGCCAGCAGCTCGACTAGCGGGGGTTGGAATACGCAGTATTTT	CASSSTSGGWNTQYF
TRBV29-1	-	15	TRBJ1-1	-	TGCAGCGTTGAAGATGGCCGCGACAGGAACACTGAAGCTTTCTTT	CSVEDGRDRNTEAFF
TRBV18	few	14	TRBJ2-3	-	TGTGCCAGCTCACCATACGGGACTTCAGATACGCAGTATTTT	CASSPYGTSDTQYF
TRBV15	-	19	TRBJ2-1	-	TGTGCCACCAGCAGAGATTCCCGGCGCGGTCCGGGACGCAACAATGAGCAGTTCTTC	CATSRDSRRGPGRNNEQFF
TRBV4-1	-	16	TRBJ2-1	-	TGCGCCAGCAGCCAAGATCGGTCTAGCTTGTACAATGAGCAGTTCTTC	CASSQDRSSLYNEQFF
TRBV24-1	-	14	TRBJ2-5	TRBD2	TGTGCCACCAGTGATTGGACTAGCGGCAATGAGCAGTACTTC	CATSDWTSGNEQYF
TRBV6-5	few	14	TRBJ1-6	TRBD1	TGTGCCAGCAGTCTTTACAGGGGAGACTCACCCCTCCACTTT	CASSLYRGDSPLHF
TRBV28	few	16	TRBJ1-1	TRBD1	TGTGCCAGCAGTTCCCGCGACAGGGTGCGGAACACTGAAGCTTTCTTT	CASSSRDRVRNTEAFF
TRBV6-2/TRBV6-3	-	15	TRBJ2-3	TRBD2	TGTGCCAGCAGGTCTAGCGGGAGGGGCACAGATACGCAGTATTTT	CASRSSGRGTDTQYF
TRBV7-2	once	15	TRBJ2-7	TRBD1	TGTGCCAGCAGCTTAAAGACAGGGGGGGTCCACGAGCAGTACTTC	CASSLKTGGVHEQYF
TRBV11-3	-	13	TRBJ2-1	TRBD2	TGTGCCAGCAGCTTCTGGCGGGAGGATGAGCAGTTCTTC	CASSFWREDEQFF